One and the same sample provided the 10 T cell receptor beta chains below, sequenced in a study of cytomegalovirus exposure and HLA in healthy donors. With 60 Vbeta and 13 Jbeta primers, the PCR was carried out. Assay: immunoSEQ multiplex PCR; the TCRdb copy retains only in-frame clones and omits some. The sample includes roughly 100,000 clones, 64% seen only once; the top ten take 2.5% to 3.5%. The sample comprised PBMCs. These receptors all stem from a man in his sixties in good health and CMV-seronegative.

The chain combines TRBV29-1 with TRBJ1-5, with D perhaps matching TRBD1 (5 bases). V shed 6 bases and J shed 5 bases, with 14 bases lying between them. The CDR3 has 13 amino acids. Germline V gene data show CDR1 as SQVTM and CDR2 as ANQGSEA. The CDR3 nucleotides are TGCAGCGTGGCGACTCGGGGGGATCAGCCCCAGCATTTT. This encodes CSVATRGDQPQHF. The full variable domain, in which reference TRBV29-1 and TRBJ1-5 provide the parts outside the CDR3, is SAVISQKPSRDICQRGTSLTIQCQVDSQVTMMFWYRQQPGQSLTLIATANQGSEATYESGFVIDKFPISRPNLTFSTLTVSNMSPEDSSIYLCSVATRGDQPQHFGDGTRLSIL.

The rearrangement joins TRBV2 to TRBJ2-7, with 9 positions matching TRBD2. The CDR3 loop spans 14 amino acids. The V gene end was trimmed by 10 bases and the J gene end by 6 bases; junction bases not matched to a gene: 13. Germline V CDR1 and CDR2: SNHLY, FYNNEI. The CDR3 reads CATSLAGVNIEQYF. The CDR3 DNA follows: TGTGCCACCTCATTAGCGGGAGTTAATATCGAGCAGTACTTC.

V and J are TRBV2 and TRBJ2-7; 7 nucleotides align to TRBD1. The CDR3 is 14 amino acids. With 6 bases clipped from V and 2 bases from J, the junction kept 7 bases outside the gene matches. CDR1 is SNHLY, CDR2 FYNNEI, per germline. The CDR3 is CASRRGQSTYEQYF. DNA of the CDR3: TGTGCCAGCAGGAGGGGACAGAGTACCTACGAGCAGTACTTC.

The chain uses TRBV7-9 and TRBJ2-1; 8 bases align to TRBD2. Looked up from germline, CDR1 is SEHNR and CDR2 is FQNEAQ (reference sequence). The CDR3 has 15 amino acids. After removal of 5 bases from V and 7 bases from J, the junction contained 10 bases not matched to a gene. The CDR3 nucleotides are TGTGCCAGCAGCCCCGGGGGCGGGGGGCCTAATGAGCAGTTCTTC. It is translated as CASSPGGGGPNEQFF.

The CDR3 DNA reads TGTGCCAGCACGCAGGGCGCAGATACGCAGTATTTT. Residues: CASTQGADTQYF. The chain employs TRBV2 and TRBJ2-3; D possibly corresponds to TRBD1 (5 bases). V lost 7 bases and J 4 bases, leaving 9 bases between the germline ends. The CDR3 covers 12 residues. CDR1 is SNHLY and CDR2 is FYNNEI in the germline V gene.

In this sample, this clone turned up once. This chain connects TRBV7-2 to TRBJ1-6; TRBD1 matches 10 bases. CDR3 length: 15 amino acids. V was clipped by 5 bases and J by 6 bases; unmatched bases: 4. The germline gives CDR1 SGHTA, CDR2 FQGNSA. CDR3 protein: CASSPRQGANSPLHF. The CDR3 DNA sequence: TGTGCCAGCAGCCCTCGACAGGGGGCTAATTCACCCCTCCACTTT.

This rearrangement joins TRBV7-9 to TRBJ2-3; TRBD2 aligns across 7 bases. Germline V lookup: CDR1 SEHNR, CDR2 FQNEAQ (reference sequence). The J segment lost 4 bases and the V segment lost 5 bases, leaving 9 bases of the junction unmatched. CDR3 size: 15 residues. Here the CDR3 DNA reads TGTGCCAGCAGCACCCGGGACTATAAACCAGATACGCAGTATTTT. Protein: CASSTRDYKPDTQYF.

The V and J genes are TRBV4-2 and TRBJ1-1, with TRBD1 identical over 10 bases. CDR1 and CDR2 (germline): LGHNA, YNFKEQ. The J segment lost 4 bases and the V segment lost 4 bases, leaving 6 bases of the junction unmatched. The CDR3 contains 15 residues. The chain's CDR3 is CASSPRGQGSTEAFF. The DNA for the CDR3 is TGTGCCAGCAGCCCCAGGGGACAGGGGAGCACTGAAGCTTTCTTT.

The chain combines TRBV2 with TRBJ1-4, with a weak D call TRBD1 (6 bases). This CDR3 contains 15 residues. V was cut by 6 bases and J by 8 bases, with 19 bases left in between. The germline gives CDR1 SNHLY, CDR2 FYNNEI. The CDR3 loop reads CASSQLQGFREKLFF. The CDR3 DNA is TGTGCCAGCAGCCAACTTCAGGGGTTCCGGGAAAAACTGTTTTTT.

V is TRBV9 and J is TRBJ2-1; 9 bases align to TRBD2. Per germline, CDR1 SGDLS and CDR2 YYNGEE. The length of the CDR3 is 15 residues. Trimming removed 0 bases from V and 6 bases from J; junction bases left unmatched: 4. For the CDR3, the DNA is TGTGCCAGCAGCGTAGAGGGCGGGGGGGCCAATGAGCAGTTCTTC. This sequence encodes CASSVEGGGANEQFF.